The next 7 T cell receptor beta chains were all read from a single sample in a study of control samples from healthy donors and cancer patients. Libraries were prepared by immunoSEQ multiplex PCR; TCRdb keeps only in-frame clonotypes and omits some of them. The sample lists roughly 150,000 clones, over 85% seen once, with almost 6% in the top ten. Sample: blood. Every receptor here comes from a man younger than 35 in good health.

The CDR3 is CASSPRTGGNTEAFF. The CDR3 DNA is TGTGCCAGCAGCCCCCGGACAGGGGGGAACACTGAAGCTTTCTTT. The rearrangement uses TRBV13 and TRBJ1-1, with 10 bases aligning to TRBD1. This CDR3 region has 15 residues. V trimming: 5 bases; J trimming: 1 base; junction bases outside the gene matches: 4. Germline V CDR1 and CDR2: PRHDT, FYEKMQ (reference sequence).

V is TRBV4-1 and J is TRBJ1-2, with D hard to call. V lost 0 bases to trimming and J lost 6 bases, with 11 bases between them. CDR1 and CDR2 (germline): MGHRA, YSYEKL. This CDR3 has 14 residues. CDR3 bases: TGCGCCAGCAGCCAAGATAGAAAATTTAATGGCTACACCTTC. Translated: CASSQDRKFNGYTF.

The chain uses TRBV7-3 and TRBJ2-1; D may be TRBD1 (5 bases). The CDR3 covers 13 residues. V lost 1 base and J 4 bases, leaving 5 bases between the germline ends. Germline CDR1 reads SGHTA; CDR2 reads FQGTGA. CDR3 coding DNA: TGTGCCAGCAGCTTAAGACAGTACAATGAGCAGTTCTTC. Translation: CASSLRQYNEQFF.

This sequence joins TRBV27 and TRBJ1-5; 8 bases match TRBD1. The J segment lost 3 bases and the V segment lost 5 bases, leaving 9 bases of the junction unmatched. The CDR3 covers 16 residues. Per the germline V gene, CDR1 is MNHEY and CDR2 is SMNVEV (reference sequence). The CDR3 DNA sequence: TGTGCCAGCAGTCCGACAGGGGCGGATTCCAATCAGCCCCAGCATTTT. Its translation: CASSPTGADSNQPQHF.

The sample holds one count of this clone. The chain employs TRBV5-1 and TRBJ2-3, with a possible D match to TRBD1 (6 bases). The CDR3 is 15 residues long. Trimming removed 2 bases at V and 1 base at J, with 11 bases between. CDR1 and CDR2 from the germline V gene are SGHRS and YFSETQ. CDR3 in amino acids: CASSLRGGRTDTQYF. CDR3 nucleotides: TGCGCCAGCAGCTTAAGAGGGGGACGCACAGATACGCAGTATTTT. Combining the CDR3 with reference TRBV5-1 and TRBJ2-3 gives the whole variable domain KAGVTQTPRYLIKTRGQQVTLSCSPISGHRSVSWYQQTPGQGLQFLFEYFSETQRNKGNFPGRFSGRQFSNSRSEMNVSTLELGDSALYLCASSLRGGRTDTQYFGPGTRLTVL.

This clone was recorded a few times. The chain couples TRBV4-3 to TRBJ2-1; 7 bases match TRBD1. V gave up 0 bases and J gave up 3 bases; unmatched junction bases: 8. The CDR3 is 17 amino acids. The germline CDR1 and CDR2 sequences are LGHNA and YSLEER. The CDR3 coding sequence is TGCGCCAGCAGCCAAGATGGCCAGGGGGATATCTACAATGAGCAGTTCTTC. Translating gives CASSQDGQGDIYNEQFF.

V is TRBV27 and J is TRBJ1-2; no clear D gene. The CDR3 sequence is 14 residues long. Trimming stripped 4 bases from V and 6 bases from J, with 15 bases between. Germline CDR1 and CDR2: MNHEY and SMNVEV (reference sequence). The CDR3 here is CASSSWRGVDGYTF. In nucleotides, the CDR3 is TGTGCCAGCAGTTCATGGCGGGGAGTAGATGGCTACACCTTC.